A single sample gave rise to the 10 T cell receptor beta chains below, sequenced in a study of tumor-infiltrating lymphocytes in primary liver carcinoma. It was unsorted whole blood that yielded blood RNA, and germline DNA was also extracted. cDNA specific to TCR beta was made from 450 to 500 ng of total RNA, with a constant-region primer employed for priming. It was through three nested multiplex PCR rounds of slightly modified ARM-PCR that TCR beta libraries arose. The first two PCR rounds used TRBV1-TRBV30 forward primers with a C-beta reverse primer, about 10 cycles each. TCRdb re-called the multiplex PCR reads through MiXCR, storing one row per CDR3 protein. The sample records 300,000 to 350,000 distinct CDR3 sequences, 45% to 70% being singletons. Material for sequencing was peripheral blood. Receptors were obtained from a woman younger than 45 with primary liver carcinoma and hepatitis B virus infection.

The sample holds one count of this clonotype. A junction end diverges from the germline sequence, so it may reflect a read error. The V and J genes are TRBV6-5 and TRBJ2-7, with D tentatively TRBD2 (5 bases). This CDR3 has 14 amino acids. CDR1 is MNHEY, CDR2 SVGAGI, per germline. CDR3 coding DNA: TGTACCAGCAGTTACTCCCCGGGGAGAAACGAGCAGTACTTC. Its protein is CTSSYSPGRNEQYF.

This clonotype was picked up many times. The chain couples TRBV11-2 to TRBJ2-1, with 8 bases matching TRBD2. The junction had 10 bases not matched to a gene; V was cut back by 5 bases and J by 7 bases. This CDR3 region has 15 residues. Germline V gene sequence: CDR1 SGHAT, CDR2 FQNNGV. For the CDR3, the DNA is TGTGCCAGCAGCAAGCGGGAGAGGTGGGGGAATGAGCAGTTCTTC. Its translation is CASSKRERWGNEQFF. Drawing the rest from reference TRBV11-2 and TRBJ2-1, the complete variable domain is EAGVAQSPRYKIIEKRQSVAFWCNPISGHATLYWYQQILGQGPKLLIQFQNNGVVDDSQLPKDRFSAERLKGVDSTLKIQPAKLEDSAVYLCASSKRERWGNEQFFGPGTRLTVL.

There are a few counts of this clonotype. V usage is TRBV5-4 and J usage is TRBJ2-5; D is undetermined. The CDR3 has 13 amino acids. V lost 2 bases to trimming and J lost 3 bases, with 8 bases between them. Per the germline V gene, CDR1 is SGHNT and CDR2 is YYREEE (reference sequence). The CDR3 loop reads CASSFRPEETQYF. The DNA of the CDR3 is TGTGCCAGCAGCTTCAGACCCGAAGAGACCCAGTACTTC.

Notes on this clonotype: It may be a read error: a sequence one base away is much more abundant. The missing conserved phenylalanine or tryptophan at the end of this CDR3 makes a read error likely. The chain links TRBV6-6 to TRBJ2-3; 7 bases agree with TRBD1. Trimming cost V 2 bases and J 1 base; bases outside gene matches: 0. The length of the CDR3 is 14 residues. Germline loops: CDR1 MNHNY, CDR2 SVGAGI (reference sequence). CDR3 sequence reads: CASSYGTGTDTQYL. The CDR3, as DNA: TGTGCCAGCAGTTACGGGACAGGCACAGATACGCAGTATCTT.

Concerning this clonotype: This could be a read error, since a much larger clone is one nucleotide away. V is TRBV11-2 and J is TRBJ2-1, with D unresolved. The CDR3 loop spans 14 amino acids. Germline CDR1 SGHAT, CDR2 FQNNGV. The CDR3 nucleotides read TGTGCCAGCAGCTTAATCGCGACAACCAATGAGCAGTCCTTC. Translated: CASSLIATTNEQSF.

As regards this clonotype: A much larger clone lies one base from this, so it may be a read error. The chain uses TRBV4-1 and TRBJ2-2; tentatively, D is TRBD2 (6 bases). Per the germline V gene, CDR1 is MGHRA and CDR2 is YSYEKL. The length of the CDR3 is 12 residues. This CDR3 reads CASSQGTGGLFF. CDR3 nucleotides: TGCGCCAGCAGCCAAGGCACCGGGGGGCTGTTTTTT.

On this clonotype: This likely comes from a read error, as the CDR3 has no conserved phenylalanine or tryptophan at its end. V gene TRBV11-2 combines with J gene TRBJ2-5, with D unclear. Deletions cut 2 bases from V and 5 bases from J, with 9 bases between. This CDR3 has 13 residues. In germline, CDR1 is SGHAT, CDR2 FQNNGV. CDR3 bases: TGTGCCAGCAGCTTATATGGGCGGGAGACCCAGTACCGC. It translates to CASSLYGRETQYR.

The rearrangement links TRBV5-4 to TRBJ2-1, with D possibly matching TRBD2 (6 bases). CDR1 is SGHNT and CDR2 is YYREEE in the germline V gene (reference sequence). Trimming pared 5 bases from V and 6 bases from J, leaving 15 bases between. This CDR3 is 14 amino acids long. The DNA of the CDR3 is TGTGCCAGCAGTTACCCTGGGGACTCCAATGAGCAGTTCTTC. This gives the protein CASSYPGDSNEQFF.

Points on this clonotype: The junction departs from germline at one end; a sequencing error may be responsible. V gene TRBV5-4 combines with J gene TRBJ2-1; 10 bases are shared with TRBD2. The CDR3 is 19 residues long. Per germline, CDR1 SGHNT and CDR2 YYREEE (reference sequence). DNA for the CDR3: TGTGCCAGCACCCTAGGGAGCCAAGCGGGGGGGCCAAAATACAAAGAGCAGTTCTTC. Protein: CASTLGSQAGGPKYKEQFF.

The chain combines TRBV12-3 or TRBV12-4 with TRBJ1-5, with TRBD1 matching over 9 bases. The CDR3 has 14 residues. J lost 7 bases, V lost 7 bases, and 8 bases had no gene match. The CDR3 loop is CASTRDRAGQPQHF. Here the CDR3 DNA reads TGTGCCAGCACCCGGGACAGGGCCGGACAGCCCCAGCATTTT.